The subject of this entry is one T cell receptor beta chain. The table lists this clonotype with a few counts. It lacks a known antigen. No clone much larger than this one lies a single base away; base qualities are absent. The receptor library was made with 5' RACE. TCRdb names NextSeq 500 as the instrument used. To correct for sequencing error and PCR bias, the TCR library protocol tagged individual cDNA molecules with unique molecular identifiers. Both TCR alpha and beta chains were sequenced, and tight co-correlation was observed between alpha and beta sequence abundances in each sample. The study's processing was this. Decombinator V4 was used to perform V gene, J gene and CDR3 annotation of TCR sequences. Expanded TCRs were defined as changing significantly between any two time points under a Poisson model with p below 0.0001. TCR abundances were normalised to the total number of TCRs sequenced per sample and were expressed as counts per million. MAIT TCRs were defined by TRAV1-2 paired with TRAJ12, TRAJ20 or TRAJ33, and iNKT TCRs by TRAV10 paired with TRAJ18. A search of VDJdb, accessed on 1 November 2021, was run for TCRs annotated to CMV, EBV and SARS-CoV-2, with TCRs annotated for multiple antigens excluded. The public reads were reprocessed in TCRdb via fastp at Q25 and MiXCR, keeping in-frame beta chains. Entries are consolidated by CDR3 protein sequence, retaining the most common genes and DNA. The V and J calls, along with clone size, are taken from TCRdb and not from the paper's own processing. The sample data list 85,000 to 100,000 distinct CDR3 sequences, and roughly 13% of these were observed just once. Together, the top ten hold approximately 2.4% of the sample.

A case-control design nested within a healthcare worker cohort in London, UK, was used, with weekly nasopharyngeal swab PCR tests and blood sampling performed. Healthcare workers were enrolled in the week of the UK lockdown, from 23 to 31 March 2020, and were followed every week for up to 16 weeks. The data belong to a study of early T cells in non-severe SARS-CoV-2 infection (TCRdb year 2021). About the full investigation: Because TCR sequencing was done on bulk RNA from unsorted whole blood, the alpha and beta chains could not be paired. Paper-wide results and their limitations: VDJdb matching was skewed toward anti-spike CD8 responses and likely underestimated virus-specific expansions by missing private and CD4 specificities.

Per the germline V gene, KGHSH is the CDR1 and LQKENI is the CDR2. The cysteine opens and the phenylalanine closes a CDR3 of 13 amino acids. This entry keeps only the CDR3 DNA: 39 bases, framed from base 1. Cut back by 1 base and 7 bases, the V and J ends lie 8 bases apart. The sequence came from an adult who was a healthcare worker with PCR-confirmed SARS-CoV-2 infection or an uninfected control (not recorded which). This chain is built from TRBV18 and TRBJ1-5; no confident D gene assignment can be made. The specimen sequenced was whole blood. In nucleotides, the sequence is TGTGCCAGCTCACCACAGGGTCGGCAGCCCCAGCATTTT. Translated, it gives CASSPQGRQPQHF.